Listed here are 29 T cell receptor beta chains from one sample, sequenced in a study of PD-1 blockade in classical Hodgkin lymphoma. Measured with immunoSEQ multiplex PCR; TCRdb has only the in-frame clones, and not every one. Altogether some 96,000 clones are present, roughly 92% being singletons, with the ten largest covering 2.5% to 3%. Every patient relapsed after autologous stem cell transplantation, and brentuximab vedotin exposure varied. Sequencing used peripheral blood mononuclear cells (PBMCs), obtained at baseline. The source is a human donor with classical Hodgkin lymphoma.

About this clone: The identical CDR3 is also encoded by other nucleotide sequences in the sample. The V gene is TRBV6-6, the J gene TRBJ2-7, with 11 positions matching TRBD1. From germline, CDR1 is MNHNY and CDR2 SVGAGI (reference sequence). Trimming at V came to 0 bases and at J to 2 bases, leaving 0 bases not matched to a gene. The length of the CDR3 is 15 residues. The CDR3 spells CASSYSGQGAYEQYF. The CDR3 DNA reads TGTGCCAGCAGTTACTCGGGACAGGGGGCCTACGAGCAGTACTTC.

Here the CDR3 DNA reads TGTGCCAGCAGTATCATGGGACTAGCGGGAAGGGGCTCCAGCACAGATACGCAGTATTTT. Amino acid sequence: CASSIMGLAGRGSSTDTQYF. The V and J genes are TRBV2 and TRBJ2-3, with 13 bases fitting TRBD2. The ends lost 5 bases at V and 0 bases at J; junction bases unmatched: 14. The CDR3 is 20 amino acids. Per germline, CDR1 SNHLY and CDR2 FYNNEI.

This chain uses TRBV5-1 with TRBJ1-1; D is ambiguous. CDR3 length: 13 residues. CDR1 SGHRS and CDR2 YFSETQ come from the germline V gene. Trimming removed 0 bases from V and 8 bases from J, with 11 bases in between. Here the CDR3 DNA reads TGCGCCAGCAGCTTGGGTTTGGGTGGAGAAGCTTTCTTT. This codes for CASSLGLGGEAFF.

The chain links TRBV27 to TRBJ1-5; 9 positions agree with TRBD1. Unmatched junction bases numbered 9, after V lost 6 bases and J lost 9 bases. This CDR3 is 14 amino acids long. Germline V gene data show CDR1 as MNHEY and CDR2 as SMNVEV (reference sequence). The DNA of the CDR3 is TGTGCCAGCAGCCTATTGGACAGGGGAGGGCCCCAGCATTTT. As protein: CASSLLDRGGPQHF.

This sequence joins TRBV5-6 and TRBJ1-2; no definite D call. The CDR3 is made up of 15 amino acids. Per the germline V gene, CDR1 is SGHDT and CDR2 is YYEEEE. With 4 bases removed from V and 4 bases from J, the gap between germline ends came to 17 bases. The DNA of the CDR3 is TGTGCCAGCAGCCCGGTTGGCGGATCCACCTATGGCTACACCTTC. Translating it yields CASSPVGGSTYGYTF.

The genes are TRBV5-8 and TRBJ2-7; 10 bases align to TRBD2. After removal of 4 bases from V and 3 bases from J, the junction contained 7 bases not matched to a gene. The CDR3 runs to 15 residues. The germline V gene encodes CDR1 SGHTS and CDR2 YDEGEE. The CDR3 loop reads CASSRRLAGDYEQYF. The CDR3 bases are TGTGCCAGCAGCCGTAGACTAGCGGGCGACTACGAGCAGTACTTC.

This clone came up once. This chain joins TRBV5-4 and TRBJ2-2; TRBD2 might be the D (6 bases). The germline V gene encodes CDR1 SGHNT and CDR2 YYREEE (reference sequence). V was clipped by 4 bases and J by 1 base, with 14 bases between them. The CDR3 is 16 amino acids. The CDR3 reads CASSPRPGRNTGELFF. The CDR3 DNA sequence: TGTGCCAGCAGCCCGCGGCCCGGGAGGAACACCGGGGAGCTGTTTTTT.

CDR3 region: CSVEGTGRYEQYF. The CDR3 DNA is TGCAGCGTTGAAGGGACAGGCCGCTACGAGCAGTACTTC. The V call is TRBV29-1, the J call TRBJ2-7; 7 bases map to TRBD1. After removal of 1 base from V and 3 bases from J, the junction contained 3 bases not matched to a gene. CDR1 is SQVTM and CDR2 is ANQGSEA in the germline V gene. CDR3 length: 13 residues.

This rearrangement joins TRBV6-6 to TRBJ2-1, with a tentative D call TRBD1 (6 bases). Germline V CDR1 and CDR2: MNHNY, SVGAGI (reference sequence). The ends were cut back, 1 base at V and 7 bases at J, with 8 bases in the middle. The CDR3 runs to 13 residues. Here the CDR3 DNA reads TGTGCCAGCAGTTACTTGAGGGGGAATGAGCAGTTCTTC. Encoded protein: CASSYLRGNEQFF.

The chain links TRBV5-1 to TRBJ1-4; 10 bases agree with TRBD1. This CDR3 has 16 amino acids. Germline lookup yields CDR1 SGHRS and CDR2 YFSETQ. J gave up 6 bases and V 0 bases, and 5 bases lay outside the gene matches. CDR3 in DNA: TGCGCCAGCAGCTTGGCCAGTGGGACAGGGGATGAAAAACTGTTTTTT. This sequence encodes CASSLASGTGDEKLFF.

This chain's CDR3 is CASSETSGGPGEQYF. For the CDR3, the DNA is TGTGCCAGCAGTGAAACATCGGGGGGTCCGGGCGAGCAGTACTTC. V usage is TRBV25-1 and J usage is TRBJ2-7; TRBD2 agrees at 7 bases. Germline V gene lookup returns CDR1 MGHDK and CDR2 SYGVNS. With 2 bases clipped from V and 6 bases from J, the junction kept 10 bases outside the gene matches. The CDR3 sequence is 15 residues long.

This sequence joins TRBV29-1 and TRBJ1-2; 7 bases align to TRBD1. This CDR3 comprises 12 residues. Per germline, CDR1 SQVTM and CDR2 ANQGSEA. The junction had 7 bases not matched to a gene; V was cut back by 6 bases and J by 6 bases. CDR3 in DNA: TGCAGCGTCGCAGGGGGAAGGGATGGCTACACCTTC. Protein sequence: CSVAGGRDGYTF.

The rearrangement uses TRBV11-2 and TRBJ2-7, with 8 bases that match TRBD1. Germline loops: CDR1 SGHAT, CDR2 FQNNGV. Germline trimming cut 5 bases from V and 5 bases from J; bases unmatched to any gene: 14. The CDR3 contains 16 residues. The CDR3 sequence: CASSIPRAGGLDEQYF. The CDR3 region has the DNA TGTGCCAGCAGCATCCCACGGGCAGGGGGCTTAGACGAGCAGTACTTC.

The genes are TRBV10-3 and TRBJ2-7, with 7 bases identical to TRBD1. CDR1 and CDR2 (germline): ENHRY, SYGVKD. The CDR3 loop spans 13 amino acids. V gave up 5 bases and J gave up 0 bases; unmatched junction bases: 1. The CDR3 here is CAISWDSSYEQYF. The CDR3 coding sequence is TGTGCCATCAGTTGGGACAGCTCCTACGAGCAGTACTTC.

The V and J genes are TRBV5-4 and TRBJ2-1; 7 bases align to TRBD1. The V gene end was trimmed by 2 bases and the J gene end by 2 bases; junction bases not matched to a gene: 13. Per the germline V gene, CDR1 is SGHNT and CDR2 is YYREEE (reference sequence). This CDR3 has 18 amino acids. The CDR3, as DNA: TGTGCCAGCAGCTTTGGGATAGGGGGCTATCCACCCTACAATGAGCAGTTCTTC. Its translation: CASSFGIGGYPPYNEQFF.

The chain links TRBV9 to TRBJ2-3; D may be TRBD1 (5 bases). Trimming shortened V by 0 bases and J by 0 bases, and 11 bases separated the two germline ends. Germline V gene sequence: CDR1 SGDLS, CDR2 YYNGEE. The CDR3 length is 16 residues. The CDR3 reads CASSVGWGTSTDTQYF. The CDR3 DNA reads TGTGCCAGCAGCGTAGGCTGGGGCACGAGCACAGATACGCAGTATTTT.

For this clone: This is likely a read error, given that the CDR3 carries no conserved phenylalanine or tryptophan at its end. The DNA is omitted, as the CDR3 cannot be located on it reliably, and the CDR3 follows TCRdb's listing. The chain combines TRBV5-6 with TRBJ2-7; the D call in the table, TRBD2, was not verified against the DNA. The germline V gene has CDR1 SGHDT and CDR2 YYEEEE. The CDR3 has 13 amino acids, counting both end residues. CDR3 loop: CASSNSAGTSGAL.

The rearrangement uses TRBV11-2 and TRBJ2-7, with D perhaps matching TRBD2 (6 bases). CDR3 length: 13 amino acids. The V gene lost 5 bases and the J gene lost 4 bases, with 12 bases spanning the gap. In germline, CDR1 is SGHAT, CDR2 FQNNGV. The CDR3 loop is CASSPVRGYEQYF. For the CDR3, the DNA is TGTGCCAGCAGCCCAGTTCGGGGGTACGAGCAGTACTTC. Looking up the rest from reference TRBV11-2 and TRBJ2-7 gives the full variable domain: EAGVAQSPRYKIIEKRQSVAFWCNPISGHATLYWYQQILGQGPKLLIQFQNNGVVDDSQLPKDRFSAERLKGVDSTLKIQPAKLEDSAVYLCASSPVRGYEQYFGPGTRLTVT.

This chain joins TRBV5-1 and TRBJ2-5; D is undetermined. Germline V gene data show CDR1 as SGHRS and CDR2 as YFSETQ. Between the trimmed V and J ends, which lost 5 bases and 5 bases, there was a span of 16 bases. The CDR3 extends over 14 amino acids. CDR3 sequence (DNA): TGCGCCAGCAGACCCGTTGGAGTAATGGAGACCCAGTACTTC. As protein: CASRPVGVMETQYF. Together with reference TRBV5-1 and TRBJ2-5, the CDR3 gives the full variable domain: KAGVTQTPRYLIKTRGQQVTLSCSPISGHRSVSWYQQTPGQGLQFLFEYFSETQRNKGNFPGRFSGRQFSNSRSEMNVSTLELGDSALYLCASRPVGVMETQYFGPGTRLLVL.

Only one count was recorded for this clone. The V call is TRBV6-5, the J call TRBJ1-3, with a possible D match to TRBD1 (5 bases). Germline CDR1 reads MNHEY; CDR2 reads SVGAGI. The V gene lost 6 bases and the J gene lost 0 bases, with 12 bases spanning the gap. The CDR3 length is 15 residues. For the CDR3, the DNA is TGTGCCAGCAGGTCGACAGTCTTCTCTGGAAACACCATATATTTT. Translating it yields CASRSTVFSGNTIYF.

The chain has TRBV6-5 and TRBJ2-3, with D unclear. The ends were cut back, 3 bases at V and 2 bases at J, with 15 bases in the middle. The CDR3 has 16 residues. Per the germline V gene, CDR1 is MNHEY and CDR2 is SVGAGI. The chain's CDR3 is CASSYTTGPPTDTQYF. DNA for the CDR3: TGTGCCAGCAGTTATACGACCGGGCCCCCCACAGATACGCAGTATTTT.

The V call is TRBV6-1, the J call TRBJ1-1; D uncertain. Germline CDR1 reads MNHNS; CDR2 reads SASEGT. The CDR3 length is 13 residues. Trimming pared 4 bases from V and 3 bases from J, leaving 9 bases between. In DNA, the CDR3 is TGTGCCAGCAGTGGAAACAGATACACTGAAGCTTTCTTT. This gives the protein CASSGNRYTEAFF.

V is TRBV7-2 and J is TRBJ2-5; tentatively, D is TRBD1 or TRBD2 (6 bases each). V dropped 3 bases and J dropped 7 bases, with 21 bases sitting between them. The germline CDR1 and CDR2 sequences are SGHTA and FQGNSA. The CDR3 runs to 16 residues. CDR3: CASSFVGGGGKGTQYF. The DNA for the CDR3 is TGTGCCAGCAGCTTTGTGGGCGGAGGGGGTAAGGGGACCCAGTACTTC.

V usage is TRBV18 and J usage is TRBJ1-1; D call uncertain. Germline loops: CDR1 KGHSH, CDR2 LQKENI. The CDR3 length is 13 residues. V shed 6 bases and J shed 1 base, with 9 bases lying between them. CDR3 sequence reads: CASSAKSNTEAFF. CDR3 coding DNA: TGTGCCAGCTCCGCCAAGTCGAACACTGAAGCTTTCTTT.

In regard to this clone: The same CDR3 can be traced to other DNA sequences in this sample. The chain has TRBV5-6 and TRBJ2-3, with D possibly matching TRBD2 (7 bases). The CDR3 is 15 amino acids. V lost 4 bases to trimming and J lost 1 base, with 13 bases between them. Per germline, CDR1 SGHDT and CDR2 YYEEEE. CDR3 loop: CASSLGGGGTDTQYF. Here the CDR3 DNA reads TGTGCCAGCAGCCTAGGAGGGGGGGGCACAGATACGCAGTATTTT.

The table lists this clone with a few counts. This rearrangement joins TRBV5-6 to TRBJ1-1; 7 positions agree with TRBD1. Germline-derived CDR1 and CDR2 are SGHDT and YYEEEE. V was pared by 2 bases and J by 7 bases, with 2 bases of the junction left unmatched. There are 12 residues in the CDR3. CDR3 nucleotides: TGTGCCAGCAGCTTACAGGGGAGTGAAGCTTTCTTT. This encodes CASSLQGSEAFF.

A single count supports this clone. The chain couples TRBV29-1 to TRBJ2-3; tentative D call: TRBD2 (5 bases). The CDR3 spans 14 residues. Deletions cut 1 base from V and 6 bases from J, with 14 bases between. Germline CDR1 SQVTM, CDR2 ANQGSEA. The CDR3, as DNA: TGCAGCGTTGAAGTTGCGAGTGGAGGCGATACGCAGTATTTT. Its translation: CSVEVASGGDTQYF.

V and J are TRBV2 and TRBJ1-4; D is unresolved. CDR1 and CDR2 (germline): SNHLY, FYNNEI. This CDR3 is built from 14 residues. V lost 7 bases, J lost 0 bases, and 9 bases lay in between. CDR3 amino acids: CASKERATNEKLFF. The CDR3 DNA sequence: TGTGCCAGCAAAGAGCGTGCAACTAATGAAAAACTGTTTTTT.

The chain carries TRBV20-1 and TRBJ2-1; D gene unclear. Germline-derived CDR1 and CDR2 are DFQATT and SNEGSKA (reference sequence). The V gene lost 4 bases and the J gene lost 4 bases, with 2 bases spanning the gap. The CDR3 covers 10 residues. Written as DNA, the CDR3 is TGCAGTGCTAAATACAATGAGCAGTTCTTC. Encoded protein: CSAKYNEQFF.